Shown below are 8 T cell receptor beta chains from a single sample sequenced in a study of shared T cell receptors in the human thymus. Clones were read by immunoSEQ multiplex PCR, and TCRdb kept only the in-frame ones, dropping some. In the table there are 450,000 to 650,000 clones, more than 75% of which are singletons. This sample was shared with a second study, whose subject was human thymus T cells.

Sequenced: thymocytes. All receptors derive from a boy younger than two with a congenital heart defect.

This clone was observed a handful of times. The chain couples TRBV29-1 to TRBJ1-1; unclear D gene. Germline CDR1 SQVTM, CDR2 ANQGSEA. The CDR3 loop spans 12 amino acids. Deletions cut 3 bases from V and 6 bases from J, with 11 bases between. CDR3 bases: TGCAGCGTTGAGACCCAGGATTCTGAAGCTTTCTTT. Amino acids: CSVETQDSEAFF.

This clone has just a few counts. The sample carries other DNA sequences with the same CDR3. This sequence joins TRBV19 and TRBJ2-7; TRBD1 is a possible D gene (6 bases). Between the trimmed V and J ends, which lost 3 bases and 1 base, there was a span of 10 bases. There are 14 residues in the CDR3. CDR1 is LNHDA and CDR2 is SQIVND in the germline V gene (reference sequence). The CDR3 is CASSIGGGSYEQYF. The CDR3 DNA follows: TGTGCCAGTAGTATTGGGGGCGGATCCTACGAGCAGTACTTC.

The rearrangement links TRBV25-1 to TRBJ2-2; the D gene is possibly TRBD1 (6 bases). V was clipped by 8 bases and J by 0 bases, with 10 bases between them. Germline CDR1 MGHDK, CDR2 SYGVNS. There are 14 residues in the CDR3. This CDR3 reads CASPGDTNTGELFF. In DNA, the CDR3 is TGTGCCAGCCCAGGGGACACGAACACCGGGGAGCTGTTTTTT.

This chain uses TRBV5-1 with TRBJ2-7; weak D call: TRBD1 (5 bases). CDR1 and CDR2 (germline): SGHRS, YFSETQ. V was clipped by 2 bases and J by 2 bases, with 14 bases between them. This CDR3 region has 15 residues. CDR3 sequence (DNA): TGCGCCAGCAGCTTCGGCAGGGAACTCCCCTACGAGCAGTACTTC. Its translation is CASSFGRELPYEQYF.

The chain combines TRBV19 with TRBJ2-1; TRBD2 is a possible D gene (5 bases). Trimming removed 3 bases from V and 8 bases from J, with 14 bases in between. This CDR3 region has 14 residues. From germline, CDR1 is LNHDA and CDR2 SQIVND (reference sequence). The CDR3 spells CASSIHQPRDEQFF. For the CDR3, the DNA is TGTGCCAGTAGTATCCACCAGCCGAGGGATGAGCAGTTCTTC.

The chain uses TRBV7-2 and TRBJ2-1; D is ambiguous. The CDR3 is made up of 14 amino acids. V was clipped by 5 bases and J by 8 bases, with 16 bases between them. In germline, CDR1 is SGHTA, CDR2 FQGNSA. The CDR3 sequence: CASSPRCGPHEQFF. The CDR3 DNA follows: TGTGCCAGCAGCCCCCGTTGCGGTCCCCATGAGCAGTTCTTC. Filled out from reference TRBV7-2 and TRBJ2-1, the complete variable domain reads GAGVSQSPSNKVTEKGKDVELRCDPISGHTALYWYRQSLGQGLEFLIYFQGNSAPDKSGLPSDRFSAERTGGSVSTLTIQRTQQEDSAVYLCASSPRCGPHEQFFGPGTRLTVL.

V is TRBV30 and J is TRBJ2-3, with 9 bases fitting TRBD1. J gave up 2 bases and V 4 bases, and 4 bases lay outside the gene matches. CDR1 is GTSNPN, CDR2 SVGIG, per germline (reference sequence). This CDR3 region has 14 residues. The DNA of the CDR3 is TGTGCCTGGAAAGGACAGGGGTACACAGATACGCAGTATTTT. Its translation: CAWKGQGYTDTQYF. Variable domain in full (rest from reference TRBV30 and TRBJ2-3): SQTIHQWPATLVQPVGSPLSLECTVEGTSNPNLYWYRQAAGRGLQLLFYSVGIGQISSEVPQNLSASRPQDRQFILSSKKLLLSDSGFYLCAWKGQGYTDTQYFGPGTRLTVL.

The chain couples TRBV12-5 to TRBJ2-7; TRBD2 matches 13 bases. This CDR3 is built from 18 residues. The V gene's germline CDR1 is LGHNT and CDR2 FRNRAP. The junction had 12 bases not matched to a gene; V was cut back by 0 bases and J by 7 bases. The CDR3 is CASGLVWGTSGAEREQYF. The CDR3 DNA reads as TGTGCTAGTGGTTTGGTATGGGGGACTAGCGGGGCCGAACGGGAGCAGTACTTC.